Below, one T cell receptor (beta chain) is given with its context. This specimen belongs to a study of blood T cell repertoires in COVID-19. About the study: Sites in the United States, Italy and Spain provided acute and convalescent COVID-19 samples.

Per the original methods: Estimation of nucleated cell counts relied on the amplification of reference gene primers. Clones were read by immunoSEQ multiplex PCR, and TCRdb kept only the in-frame ones, dropping some. V, J and clone size are taken as reported in that table, and D and trimming were inferred from the DNA itself. The sample has about 170,000 clones, about 85% seen once; the top ten hold roughly 15%. The sample was peripheral blood. The receptor was derived from a woman in her 70s with COVID-19, enrolled during active disease.

The CDR3 sequence is CASSVGGLGTGELFF. The CDR3 nucleotides are TGTGCCAGCAGCGTAGGGGGGCTTGGCACCGGGGAGCTGTTTTTT. The rearrangement links TRBV9 to TRBJ2-2; D possibly corresponds to TRBD1 (6 bases). This CDR3 spans 15 amino acids. Trimming removed 0 bases from V and 4 bases from J, with 10 bases in between. Germline values: CDR1 SGDLS, CDR2 YYNGEE. Using reference TRBV9 and TRBJ2-2 for the parts outside the CDR3, the full variable domain is DSGVTQTPKHLITATGQRVTLRCSPRSGDLSVYWYQQSLDQGLQFLIQYYNGEERAKGNILERFSAQQFPDLHSELNLSSLELGDSALYFCASSVGGLGTGELFFGEGSRLTVL.